This section outlines one T cell receptor (beta chain) sequence together with its context. This clone's antigen is unknown. The input lacks base qualities; no much larger clone sits a single base away. This sample was taken from a study of T cell responses to AZD1222 COVID-19 vaccine (dated by TCRdb to the early 2020s). Regarding the complete study: AZD1222 recipients with second doses at about 4 weeks or about 12 weeks were pooled, because spike-specific TCR depth and breadth did not differ between schedules. TCR sequencing covered 230 or so trial participants: roughly 200 given two doses of AZD1222 and about 26 given two doses of MenACWY control vaccine. Enrollment into the trials was organized by age into subgroups of 18-55, 56-69 and 70-plus years, and those subgroups contained approximately 160, 26 and 62 TCR-sequenced participants, respectively. Broad study findings and their caveats: Epitopes outside the regions mutated in the B.1.351 and B.1.1.7 variants were reportedly recognized by nearly half of the unique spike-specific TCRs. Participants were mostly white British, with more females than males. The authors suggested clonal diversity may have been underestimated. The vaccine-associated CD4 TCRs covered the entire spike protein, and the dominant responses fell in regions 160-218 and 743-854. The 56-69-year group was small, and its depth increase did not reach significance, likely because of low power. A significant rise in spike-specific TCR breadth and depth was observed after two AZD1222 doses relative to day 0 and relative to MenACWY recipients. No day 14 peak-response samples were available, so repertoires were characterized only after the peak T cell response. Conclusions about previously exposed vaccinees were limited because only a handful of AZD1222 recipients were SARS-CoV-2 seropositive at baseline.

The CDR3 regions of human TCRbeta chains were analyzed by immunosequencing. In the original analysis: Repertoire TCRs were checked for matches against a reference library of SARS-CoV-2-specific TCRs that had been generated using the MIRA antigen-specificity platform. Breadth was defined as the fraction of unique TCRs that were SARS-CoV-2-associated, and depth was defined as the fraction of total T cells that were SARS-CoV-2-associated. Using the MIRA data, every spike-specific TCR was mapped to the spike region that the TCR reacted to and assigned to either a CD4 or a CD8 class. Log10-transformed breadth and depth values were compared by one-way ANOVA with Sidak's multiple comparisons tests. The immuneACCESS repertoire file appears here via TCRdb, limited to in-frame rearrangements. These files lack a portion of the clones; in checked studies, under half of the deficit traces to unresolved V genes, and the cause of the others is not known. D and trimming were read from the DNA, whereas the V and J calls and clone size are those reported in that table. The table for this sample lists 110,000 or so clones; around 93% of them were counted only once. Approximately 7.9% of the sample lies in the top ten.

The time point label for this specimen denotes: baseline before first vaccination. Vaccinee samples were obtained from the UK trials COV001 and COV002, which included a single-blind randomized controlled phase 2/3 trial of AZD1222 (ChAdOx1 nCoV-19) in healthy adults. Trial participant PBMC samples were collected at day 0 and day 28 after the second dose for TCRbeta chain sequencing. Measured from the cysteine to the phenylalanine, the CDR3 is 12 residues long. Just the 36-base CDR3 DNA is kept, in frame starting at base 1. The V gene is TRBV21-1 and the J gene is TRBJ2-7; TRBD1, the table's D call, was not compared with the DNA. TRBV21-1 is listed as a pseudogene. The origin of this receptor is an adult in good health. Sequenced here: peripheral blood, sampled on day 0 of AZD1222 vaccination. CDR3 reads: CASSRRHHEQYF. The DNA sequence reads TGTGCCAGCAGCAGGCGACACCACGAGCAGTACTTC.